The text below deals with one T cell receptor beta chain. There is no known antigen for this receptor. No base qualities exist here, and no much larger clone lies one base off it. The junction shows trimming of 3 bases on V and 2 bases on J, plus 11 bases between the germline ends. The CDR3 holds 14 amino acids from the cysteine to the phenylalanine. Only CDR3 DNA is held: 42 bases, read in frame from base 1. Looking up the germline V gene (reference sequence) yields CDR1 MNHEY and CDR2 SMNVEV. This record belongs to a study of cytomegalovirus exposure and HLA in healthy donors (dated by TCRdb to 2017 to 2019). Study-level background: An earlier analysis of approximately 600 of the donors reported 276 Gb of sequence data and 100 million to 140 million unique TCR beta sequences from around 200 million T cells. Roughly 300 gigabases of sequencing data and approximately 92 million unique TCR sequences made up an early release that covered under 750 HLA-typed donors. Among the approximately 400 genotyped donors, approximately 77% belonged to the genetic ancestry cluster associated with self-reported Caucasian donors. The study was designed to test whether signatures of past pathogen exposure could be identified by cataloging public T cell receptors. The T cell repertoires of 666 subjects were profiled by immunosequencing and related to cytomegalovirus serostatus. A separate validation cohort of approximately 120 different subjects was used in addition to the approximately 700-subject first cohort. High-throughput TCR immunosequencing, statistical association of individual TCRs with disease status, and machine learning were combined to predict cytomegalovirus infection status. A later analysis re-examined previously published TCR beta repertoires from more than 600 donors and added high-resolution HLA genotyping to investigate patterns of TCR occurrence. Rather than using new phenotypic data, the later analysis identified candidate immune exposures from TCR beta sequences and from how often those sequences occurred across donors. In an earlier analysis of roughly 540 of the donors, high-throughput TCR beta sequencing was used to judge whether each TCR beta V gene segment behaved as functional or pseudogenic. Donor age, sex, ethnicity and CMV serostatus were compiled alongside the repertoire data. A later genetic analysis used genome-wide SNP genotypes for about three fifths of the roughly 700 donors, treating that subset as a discovery cohort. All discovery cohort repertoires had been generated using a single sequencing platform. HLA typing covered class I and class II loci at four-digit resolution. The number of typed donors differed by locus: roughly 620-630 for A, B, C, DRB1 and DQB1; 500 to 550 for DQA1; over 600 for DPA1; and 400 to 480 for DPB1. Because of strong linkage in the cohort, a few DR-DQ haplotypes were treated as single units for association and clustering. Across around 400 genotyped donors of the cohort, an average of about 220,000 unique TCR beta nucleotide sequences per donor were sequenced, and roughly 20% of those sequences were non-productive. The research as a whole found: In a later analysis, the rate of TCR association differed among HLA loci, with DRB1 alleles having the most associated TCRs and HLA-C alleles having the fewest. Some IMGT-functional V segments, including TRBV6-2 and TRBV6-3, could not be distinguished by the 87-base-pair reads and were therefore excluded. Because some donors lacked HLA typing at each locus, the association tests relied only on the typed subset. In a later genetic analysis, a missense DCLRE1C variant was associated with V-gene and J-gene trimming of TCR beta chains, and the association was replicated in an independent cohort. The study listed 150 to 200 TCR beta chains as associated with cytomegalovirus. In this cohort, only TCR beta chains were sequenced, and detectable features were limited by the absence of alpha or paired-chain data. While some public TCRs were present in many individuals, most TCR sequences turned up only very rarely across donors. Roughly uniform sequencing depth across donors was assumed in presence/absence analyses, although this assumption may not hold. A cluster of highly shared sequence variants was judged likely to be a technical artifact of the sequencing pipeline. An earlier analysis of 587 of the donors showed that most TCR beta V segments appeared in productive rearrangements either about 87% or about 30% of the time, which broadly matched IMGT annotations. According to the authors, the approach could potentially be generalized to other disease states and immunological phenotypes. The only immune exposure information available for the cohort was CMV serostatus. In a later analysis, HLA-associated TCR beta chains showed more clonal expansion and lower generation probabilities than non-associated chains that were equally common. In vitro tests confirmed that three of the cytomegalovirus-associated TCR beta chains recognize cytomegalovirus antigens. Strong co-occurrence of HLA alleles, especially DR and DQ, made assigning TCR associations to individual alleles difficult. In a later analysis, several top co-occurrence clusters were reported to appear linked to parvovirus B19, influenza, CMV and Epstein-Barr virus. According to a later analysis, most CMV-associated TCR beta chains appeared to be HLA-restricted, and the HLA associations seemed to be driven largely by CMV exposure. The classifier was reported to diagnose cytomegalovirus status with high specificity and sensitivity in both the original cohort and the validation cohort. Correlated functional status among segregating V segments might be attributable to linkage disequilibrium, but an unknown experimental factor could not be ruled out. Specific HLA alleles were associated with over 15,000 TCR beta sequences at a false discovery rate of 0.05 in a later analysis. In a later genetic analysis, fewer N-insertions in productive TCRs were reported among donors in an Asian-associated ancestry cluster than the approximately 670-donor mean. About 17 rarely observed V segments, including chromosome 9 orphons, were excluded from the earlier analysis of several hundred of the donors because counts were too low. A further reported finding was that TCR beta sequences accurately predicted the HLA-A and HLA-B alleles for most subjects in the first cohort.

Libraries were constructed by the immunoSEQ multiplex PCR assay. For the multiplex PCR, a mixture combining 60 forward primers for TCR Vbeta segments and 13 reverse primers for TCR Jbeta segments was used. The CDR3 region of rearranged TCR beta genes was amplified from genomic DNA by a multiplex PCR assay. The amplified TCR beta libraries were sequenced on the Illumina HiSeq System as 87-base-pair reads. As for the original processing: Across the roughly 700 repertoires, a later analysis counted roughly 84 million unique TCR beta chains, 8.5 million to 12 million of which were shared by at least two donors. Raw reads were error-corrected and collapsed into unique sequences with a nearest-neighbor algorithm that merged closely related sequences to remove PCR and sequencing errors. CDR3 sequences were aligned to IMGT reference sequences to assign V, D and J gene segments. Each retained sequence needed at least a six-nucleotide match to both a V gene segment and a J gene segment. Rearrangements were classified as productive when the CDR3 lacked stop codons and remained in frame with V and J, and all other rearrangements were classified as non-productive. Following IMGT convention, CDR3 was defined as the stretch from the second conserved V-encoded cysteine up to the conserved J-encoded phenylalanine. The earlier analysis of around 640 of the donors excluded sequences that lacked an unambiguous match to a single V gene segment. In an earlier analysis of a few hundred of the donors, V segments were called functional above 56.7% productive rearrangements and were called segregating when the between-donor standard deviation exceeded 5%. A statistical classification framework was built for diagnosing cytomegalovirus status from the catalog of TCR beta chain sequences. In a later analysis, V and J genes were assigned by comparing TCR nucleotide sequences against IMGT/GENE-DB human TR gene sequences. In a later analysis, CDR3 sequences and most-parsimonious VDJ recombination scenarios were assigned using the TCRdist pipeline. A later analysis defined each TCR beta chain by its CDR3 amino acid sequence plus V-gene family, and excluded reads lacking a unique V-gene family. In a later analysis, 500 to 700 highly shared, low-generation-probability nucleotide sequences were removed to address suspected cross-contamination and a sequencing artifact. A later analysis calculated a clonal expansion index for each public chain from normalized within-repertoire ranks of inferred template counts. In a later analysis, generation probabilities were computed with a VDJ recombination model fitted to out-of-frame rearrangements, and the resulting probabilities were checked against IGoR. A later analysis scored TCR-TCR, TCR-HLA and TCR-CMV co-occurrence with hypergeometric tests, applying a repertoire-size bias correction to TCR pairs. In a later analysis, false discovery rates were estimated by permuting HLA or CMV assignments 20 times. In a later analysis, co-occurring TCRs were grouped using DBSCAN, with TCRdist sequence similarity added in when clustering inside HLA-allele-positive subsets. Repertoires with fewer than 30,000 or more than 120,000 public chains, plus five repertoires with anomalous nucleotide sharing, were excluded from co-occurrence clustering. What TCRdb holds here is the immuneACCESS table cut down to in-frame rearrangements. Part of the clones is not present; checked against another copy, under half of the missing clones reflect an unresolved V gene, and the others are unexplained. The DNA gave D and trimming, while V, J and clone size come from that table. This sample lists approximately 200,000 clones; over 75% were detected once. Of the sample, less than 2.5% falls within the top ten clones.

The cohort consisted of 600 to 750 healthy bone marrow donors. At the time of sampling, all cohort members were nominally healthy, though unrecorded immune exposures were likely present. The donor was CMV seronegative and was included in the group of approximately 350 seronegative cohort members. Every donor gave a peripheral blood sample, and the peripheral blood mononuclear cells from that sample were used for TCR beta sequencing. The Qiagen DNeasy Blood Extraction Kit was used to extract genomic DNA from the blood cell samples. This receptor was taken from a woman in her 50s in good health and CMV-seronegative. The chain is encoded by TRBV27 joined to TRBJ2-7; the D gene is possibly TRBD2, with 7 bases matching. The specimen sequenced was PBMCs. The CDR3 here reads CASSFTGGPYEQYF. In nucleotides, the sequence is TGTGCCAGCAGTTTTACGGGGGGCCCCTACGAGCAGTACTTC.